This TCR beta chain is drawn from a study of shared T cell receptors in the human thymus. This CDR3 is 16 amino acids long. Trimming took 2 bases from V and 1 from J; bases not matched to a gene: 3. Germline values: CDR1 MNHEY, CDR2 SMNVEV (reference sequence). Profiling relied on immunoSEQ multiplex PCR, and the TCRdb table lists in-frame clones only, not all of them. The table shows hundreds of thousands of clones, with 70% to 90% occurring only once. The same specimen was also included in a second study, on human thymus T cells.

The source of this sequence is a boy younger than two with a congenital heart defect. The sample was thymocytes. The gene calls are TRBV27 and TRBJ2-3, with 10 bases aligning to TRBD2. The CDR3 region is CASSLNLAGGTDTQYF. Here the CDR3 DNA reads TGTGCCAGCAGTTTAAACCTAGCGGGGGGCACAGATACGCAGTATTTT.